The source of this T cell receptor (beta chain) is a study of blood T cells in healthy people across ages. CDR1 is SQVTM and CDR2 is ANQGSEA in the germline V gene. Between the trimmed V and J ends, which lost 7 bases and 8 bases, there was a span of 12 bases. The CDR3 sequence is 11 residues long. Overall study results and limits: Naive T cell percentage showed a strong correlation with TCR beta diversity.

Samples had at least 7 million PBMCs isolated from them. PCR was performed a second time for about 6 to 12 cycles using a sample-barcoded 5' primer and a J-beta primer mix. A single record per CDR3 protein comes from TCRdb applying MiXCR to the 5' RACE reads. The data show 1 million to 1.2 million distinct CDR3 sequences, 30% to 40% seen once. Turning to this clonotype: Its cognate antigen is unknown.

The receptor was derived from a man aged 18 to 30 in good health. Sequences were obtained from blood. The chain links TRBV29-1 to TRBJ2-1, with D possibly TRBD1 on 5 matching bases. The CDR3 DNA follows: TGCAGCGCAGAACAGGAACATGAGCAGTTCTTC. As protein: CSAEQEHEQFF.